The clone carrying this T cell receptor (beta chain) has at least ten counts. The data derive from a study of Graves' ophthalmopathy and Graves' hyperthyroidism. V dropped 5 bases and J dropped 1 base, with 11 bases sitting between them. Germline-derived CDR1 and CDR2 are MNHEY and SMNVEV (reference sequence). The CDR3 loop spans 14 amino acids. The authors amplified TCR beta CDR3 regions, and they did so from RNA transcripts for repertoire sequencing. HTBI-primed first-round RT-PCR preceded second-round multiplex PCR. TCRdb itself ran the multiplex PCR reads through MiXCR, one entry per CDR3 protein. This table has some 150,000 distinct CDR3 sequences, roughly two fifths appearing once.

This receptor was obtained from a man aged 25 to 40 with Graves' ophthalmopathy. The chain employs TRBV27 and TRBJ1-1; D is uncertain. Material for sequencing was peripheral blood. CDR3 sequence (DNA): TGTGCCAGCAGTCCGGGAAATTGGAACACTGAAGCTTTCTTT. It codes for CASSPGNWNTEAFF.